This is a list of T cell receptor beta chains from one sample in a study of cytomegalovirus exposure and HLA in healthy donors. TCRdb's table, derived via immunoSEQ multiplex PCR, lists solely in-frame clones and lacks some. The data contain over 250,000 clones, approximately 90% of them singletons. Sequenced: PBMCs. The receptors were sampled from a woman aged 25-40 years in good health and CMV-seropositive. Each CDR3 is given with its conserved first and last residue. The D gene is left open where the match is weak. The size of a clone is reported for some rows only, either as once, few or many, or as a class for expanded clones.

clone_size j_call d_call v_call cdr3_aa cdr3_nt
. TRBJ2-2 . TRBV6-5 CASSYVHTGELFF TGTGCCAGCAGTTACGTCCACACCGGGGAGCTGTTTTTT
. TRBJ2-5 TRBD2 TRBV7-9 CASSASGGGRGETQYF TGTGCCAGCAGCGCCTCCGGGGGGGGGCGCGGTGAGACCCAGTACTTC
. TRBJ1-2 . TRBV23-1 CASSHRGLAGGYTF TGCGCCAGCAGTCACAGGGGTTTAGCCGGTGGCTACACCTTC
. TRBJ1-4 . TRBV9 CASSVASGRGEEKLFF TGTGCCAGCAGCGTAGCATCGGGGAGGGGTGAGGAAAAACTGTTTTTT
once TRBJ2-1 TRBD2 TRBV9 CASSVAGSGRYNEQFF TGTGCCAGCAGCGTAGCTGGTAGCGGGAGATACAATGAGCAGTTCTTC
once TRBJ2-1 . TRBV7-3 CASSQGPSEQFF TGTGCCAGCAGCCAGGGGCCCAGCGAGCAGTTCTTC
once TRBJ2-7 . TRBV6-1 CASSSGTITYEQYF TGTGCCAGCAGTTCCGGGACGATCACCTACGAGCAGTACTTC
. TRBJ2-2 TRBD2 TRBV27 CASSFLAGTTGELFF TGTGCCAGCAGTTTCCTAGCGGGAACCACCGGGGAGCTGTTTTTT
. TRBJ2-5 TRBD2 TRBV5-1 CASSTGLAGGSETQYF TGCGCCAGCAGCACCGGACTAGCGGGAGGGTCAGAGACCCAGTACTTC
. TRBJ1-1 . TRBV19 CASKASSMNTEAFF TGTGCCAGTAAAGCGTCCTCCATGAACACTGAAGCTTTCTTT
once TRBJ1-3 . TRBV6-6 CASGGTSVDTIYF TGTGCCAGCGGCGGGACCTCAGTCGACACCATATATTTT
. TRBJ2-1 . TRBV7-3 CASSLNPRQDEQFF TGTGCCAGCAGCTTAAATCCAAGACAGGATGAGCAGTTCTTC
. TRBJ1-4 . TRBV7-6 CASSRDRFGEKLFF TGTGCCAGCAGTCGAGACAGGTTTGGTGAAAAACTGTTTTTT
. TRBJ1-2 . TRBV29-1 CSVEGGGASGYTF TGCAGCGTTGAAGGCGGGGGCGCTTCTGGCTACACCTTC
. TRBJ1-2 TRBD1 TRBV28 CASRGKQGRPNGYTF TGTGCCAGCAGGGGAAAACAGGGGAGGCCTAATGGCTACACCTTC
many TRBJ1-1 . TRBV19 CASSIWGAEAFF TGTGCCAGTAGTATTTGGGGCGCTGAAGCTTTCTTT
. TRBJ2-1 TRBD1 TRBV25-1 CASTGQGVYNEQFF TGTGCCAGCACCGGACAGGGTGTATACAATGAGCAGTTCTTC
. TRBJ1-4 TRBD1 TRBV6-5 CASSYLQGGLEKLFF TGTGCCAGCAGTTACCTGCAAGGGGGCTTGGAAAAACTGTTTTTT
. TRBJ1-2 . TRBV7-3 CASSLDSNYGYTF TGTGCCAGCAGCTTGGACAGTAACTATGGCTACACCTTC
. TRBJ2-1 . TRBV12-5 CASGLDLRDEQFF TGTGCTAGTGGTTTGGACCTTAGGGATGAGCAGTTCTTC
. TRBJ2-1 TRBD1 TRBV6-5 CASSLDRGPHNEQFF TGTGCCAGCAGTCTGGACAGGGGGCCCCACAATGAGCAGTTCTTC
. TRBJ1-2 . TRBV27 CASSSRGPNYGYTF TGTGCCAGCAGTAGCCGGGGACCTAACTATGGCTACACCTTC
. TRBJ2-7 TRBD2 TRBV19 CASSNLLAGGSYEQYF TGTGCCAGTAGTAACCTACTAGCGGGAGGATCCTACGAGCAGTACTTC
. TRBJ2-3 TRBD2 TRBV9 CASSTRLAGATDTQYF TGTGCCAGCAGCACACGACTAGCGGGAGCAACAGATACGCAGTATTTT
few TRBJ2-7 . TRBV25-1 CASAVSTSYEQYF TGTGCCAGCGCAGTATCAACGTCCTACGAGCAGTACTTC
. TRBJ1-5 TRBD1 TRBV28 CASSPTGHRGEYSNQPQHF TGTGCCAGCAGTCCAACCGGACACAGGGGTGAGTATAGCAATCAGCCCCAGCATTTT
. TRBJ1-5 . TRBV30 CAWGDGSNQPQHF TGTGCCTGGGGGGACGGTAGCAATCAGCCCCAGCATTTT
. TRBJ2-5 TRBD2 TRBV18 CASSRTSQETQYF TGTGCCAGCTCCCGGACTAGTCAAGAGACCCAGTACTTC
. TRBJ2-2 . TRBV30 CAWSGQGLGELFF TGTGCCTGGAGTGGGCAGGGTCTTGGGGAGCTGTTTTTT
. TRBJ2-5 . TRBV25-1 CASSEQDKETQYF TGTGCCAGCAGTGAACAGGATAAAGAGACCCAGTACTTC